The next 7 T cell receptor beta chains were all read from a single sample in a study of CD8+CD57+ T cells in acquired aplastic anemia. Individuals selected for sequencing had exhibited CD8+CD57+ cell expansion on flow cytometry. The TCR beta profiling, which covered VDJ combination and CDR3 sequence, was carried out using genomic DNA as the template. TCRdb fed the reads into MiXCR, producing one record per CDR3 protein. Among approximately 180,000 distinct CDR3 sequences, roughly 65% were seen once, and the ten largest hold under 45%. Sequenced sample: sorted CD4+, CD8+, or CD8+CD57+ T cells (not recorded which) from PBMCs. Receptors originate from a human donor with aplastic anemia.

Worth noting for this clonotype: This may come from a read error, since a much larger clone is one base off. This chain links TRBV11-3 with TRBJ2-1; no reliable D call. V was shortened by 0 bases and J by 4 bases, with 10 bases between the two germline ends. This CDR3 contains 15 residues. Germline V gives CDR1 SGHNT, CDR2 YENEEA. The CDR3 region is CASSLDATAYNEQFF. CDR3 sequence (DNA): TGTGCCAGCAGCTTAGATGCGACGGCGTACAATGAGCAGTTCTTC. Variable domain in full (rest from reference TRBV11-3 and TRBJ2-1): EAGVVQSPRYKIIEKKQPVAFWCNPISGHNTLYWYLQNLGQGPELLIRYENEEAVDDSQLPKDRFSAERLKGVDSTLKIQPAELGDSAVYLCASSLDATAYNEQFFGPGTRLTVL.

In its sample, this clonotype was seen a few times. V usage is TRBV7-8 and J usage is TRBJ2-7; a weak D match, TRBD1 (6 bases). CDR3 length equals 14 residues. Per germline, CDR1 SGHVS and CDR2 FQNEAQ. Trimming pared 5 bases from V and 7 bases from J, leaving 18 bases between. The DNA of the CDR3 is TGTGCCAGCAGCCCCGAGACAGGCGTGTTGGAGCAGTACTTC. It yields the protein CASSPETGVLEQYF. Combining the CDR3 with reference TRBV7-8 and TRBJ2-7 gives the whole variable domain GAGVSQSPRYKVAKRGQDVALRCDPISGHVSLFWYQQALGQGPEFLTYFQNEAQLDKSGLPSDRFFAERPEGSVSTLKIQRTQQEDSAVYLCASSPETGVLEQYFGPGTRLTVT.

The V call is TRBV12-3 or TRBV12-4, the J call TRBJ2-1; tentative D call: TRBD2 (6 bases). The CDR3 sequence is 13 residues long. V lost 5 bases and J lost 6, with 11 bases in between. CDR3 sequence reads: CASSPSTSNEQFF. The DNA for the CDR3 is TGTGCCAGCAGTCCCTCGACTAGCAATGAGCAGTTCTTC.

The chain employs TRBV7-6 and TRBJ1-1; possible D gene TRBD1, 5 bases. Trimming took off 5 bases at V and 4 bases at J, with 14 bases between the two ends. The CDR3 loop spans 14 amino acids. From germline, CDR1 is SGHVS and CDR2 FNYEAQ. CDR3 loop: CASSPGPGFTEAFF. The CDR3, as DNA: TGTGCCAGCAGCCCCGGGCCAGGGTTCACTGAAGCTTTCTTT.

Only one count was recorded for this clonotype. This chain uses TRBV2 with TRBJ1-5; a possible D gene is TRBD1 (5 bases). V lost 0 bases to trimming and J lost 2 bases, with 11 bases between them. CDR1 SNHLY and CDR2 FYNNEI come from the germline V gene. The CDR3 runs to 16 residues. CDR3 nucleotide sequence: TGTGCCAGCAGTGAAGCGTGGGGGGTCGGCAATCAGCCCCAGCATTTT. This codes for CASSEAWGVGNQPQHF.

The chain links TRBV9 to TRBJ2-1; D remains unclear. This CDR3 comprises 18 residues. Germline V gives CDR1 SGDLS, CDR2 YYNGEE. Trimming took 0 bases from V and 2 from J, leaving 18 bases between them. For the CDR3, the DNA is TGTGCCAGCAGCGTAGACCCGGCATCTGCGGTGACCTACAATGAGCAGTTCTTC. Translation gives CASSVDPASAVTYNEQFF.

Details on this clonotype: Germline is not matched at one junction end, which may reflect a read error. V is TRBV5-1 and J is TRBJ2-1; tentative D call: TRBD1 (5 bases). Per the germline V gene, CDR1 is SGHRS and CDR2 is YFSETQ. The CDR3 runs to 10 residues. The CDR3 DNA reads as TGCGCCAGCAACTCAGACGACCCAGGGTTC. Its translation is CASNSDDPGF.